A selection of T cell receptor beta chains follows, all from one sample in a study of blood T cells in healthy people across ages. TCRdb reprocessed the 5' RACE reads via MiXCR and lists one record per CDR3 protein. The data hold about 1.6 million distinct CDR3 sequences, with approximately 32% observed a single time. Sequenced material: blood. These receptors came from a woman in her twenties or thirties in good health. Both conserved end residues are part of each CDR3. A D gene is named only where the DNA matches it firmly. The size entry is marked missing in some rows and otherwise reads once, few, many or a size class.

d_gene	abundance	j_gene	v_gene	len	CDR3nt	CDR3aa
TRBD1	once	TRBJ2-2	TRBV20-1	14	TGCGGTGCTAGAACACAGGGGGCCTCCGGGGAGCTGTTTTTT	CGARTQGASGELFF
TRBD1	NA	TRBJ2-1	TRBV5-1	15	TGCGCCAGCAGCTTGTACAGGGGGCGGAGGAATGAGCAGTTCTTC	CASSLYRGRRNEQFF
TRBD2	few	TRBJ2-3	TRBV5-4	16	TGTGCCAGCAGCTTGCCGACTAGCGGGAGTACAGATACGCAGTATTTT	CASSLPTSGSTDTQYF
TRBD1	many	TRBJ2-6	TRBV12-3/TRBV12-4	16	TGTGCCAGCAGCGCCGGACAGGGGGCTGGGGCCAACGTCCTGACTTTC	CASSAGQGAGANVLTF
TRBD2	NA	TRBJ2-3	TRBV20-1	17	TGCAGTGCTAGAGAACTTTGGGAGCGGGGGAGTGTAGATACGCAGTATTTT	CSARELWERGSVDTQYF
TRBD2	NA	TRBJ2-7	TRBV15	14	TGTGCCACCAGCCCGAGCGGGGGGGCTTGGGAGCAGTACTTC	CATSPSGGAWEQYF
NA	few	TRBJ2-7	TRBV28	13	TGTGCCAGCAGTTTAATTCCCTCCTACGAGCAGTACTTC	CASSLIPSYEQYF
TRBD2	NA	TRBJ2-3	TRBV18	16	TGTGCCAGCTCACCACCGGCGCGGGGGAGTACAGATACGCAGTATTTT	CASSPPARGSTDTQYF
TRBD2	NA	TRBJ2-7	TRBV9	16	TGTGCCAGCAGCGCCGGGACTAGCGGGGGCTCCTACGAGCAGTACTTC	CASSAGTSGGSYEQYF
NA	few	TRBJ1-2	TRBV11-2	15	TGTGCCAGCAGCTTAGTTCCGGGGGCGAAATATGGCTACACCTTC	CASSLVPGAKYGYTF
TRBD1	many	TRBJ2-3	TRBV5-5	16	TGTGCCAGCAGCACTAGGACAGGGGCCAGCACAGATACGCAGTATTTT	CASSTRTGASTDTQYF
NA	NA	TRBJ1-2	TRBV14	14	TGTGCCAGCAGCCTTACCACAGGCCCCCATGGCTACACCTTC	CASSLTTGPHGYTF
NA	NA	TRBJ2-1	TRBV5-1	13	TGCGCCAGCACGGCTAGCGCCAACAATGAGCAGTTCTTC	CASTASANNEQFF
TRBD2	NA	TRBJ2-5	TRBV30	15	TGTGCCTGGAGCCTACAGCGGGGGGGCTTAGAGACCCAGTACTTC	CAWSLQRGGLETQYF
TRBD1	NA	TRBJ1-2	TRBV28	14	TGTGCCAGCAGTTGGACAGGGAGGACCTATGGCTACACCTTC	CASSWTGRTYGYTF
TRBD1	NA	TRBJ1-2	TRBV20-1	13	TGCAGTGCTAGTCGGTCAACAGGGGAAGGCTACACCTTC	CSASRSTGEGYTF
NA	NA	TRBJ2-1	TRBV29-1	13	TGCAGCGGTTACAGGACGGACTACAATGAGCAGTTCTTC	CSGYRTDYNEQFF
NA	few	TRBJ2-5	TRBV29-1	13	TGCAGCGCTGTTGGGCCTCAGCAAGAGACCCAGTACTTC	CSAVGPQQETQYF
TRBD1	NA	TRBJ2-7	TRBV27	15	TGTGCCAGCAGTGTGATGACAGGGTCTCCCTACGAGCAGTACTTC	CASSVMTGSPYEQYF
NA	few	TRBJ2-7	TRBV15	16	TGTGCCACCAGCAGGGATACGCCCTCGGGGTCCTACGAGCAGTACTTC	CATSRDTPSGSYEQYF
NA	NA	TRBJ2-5	TRBV20-1	11	TGCAGTGAGGGACTTCAAGAGACCCAGTACTTC	CSEGLQETQYF
NA	few	TRBJ2-1	TRBV2	13	TGTGCCAGCAGTGGTTACGGGGCGGGCCGCGAGTTCTTC	CASSGYGAGREFF
NA	NA	TRBJ2-1	TRBV18	16	TGTGCCAGCTCACCAGCGGGTAGCGGACCCTACAATGAGCAGTTCTTC	CASSPAGSGPYNEQFF
TRBD2	NA	TRBJ2-6	TRBV18	18	TGTGCCAGCTCCCCTCGGACTAGCGGGAGCTCTGGGGCCAACGTCCTGACTTTC	CASSPRTSGSSGANVLTF
TRBD2	few	TRBJ2-7	TRBV27	16	TGTGCCAGCAGTCCGTCGGGAGGCGAAAGCTCCTACGAGCAGTACTTC	CASSPSGGESSYEQYF
NA	NA	TRBJ2-7	TRBV21-1	13	TGTGCCCAAGGTCTTACCCAAATCTACGAGCAGTACTTC	CAQGLTQIYEQYF
NA	NA	TRBJ2-3	TRBV2	13	TGTGCCAGCGGGACGGGGATCAAGGATACGCAGTATTTT	CASGTGIKDTQYF
TRBD1	many	TRBJ2-1	TRBV29-1	14	TGCAGCGTCGAGCCGGGACAGGGAGGGAATGAGCAGTTCTTC	CSVEPGQGGNEQFF
NA	few	TRBJ1-1	TRBV3-1	14	TGTGCCAGCAGCCAAACCAGGGGTCGTCTAGAAGCTTTCTTT	CASSQTRGRLEAFF
TRBD2	few	TRBJ2-5	TRBV4-2	17	TGTGCCAGCAGCCAAGGACTAGCGGGGGGCATTGGGGAGACCCAGTACTTC	CASSQGLAGGIGETQYF
TRBD1	few	TRBJ2-7	TRBV12-3/TRBV12-4	17	TGTGCCAGCAGTTTAAGAACAGGACAGGGGACCTATTACGAGCAGTACTTC	CASSLRTGQGTYYEQYF
TRBD1	NA	TRBJ2-7	TRBV20-1	16	TGCAGTGCTTGGCCCCCCCGGACAGGGGGCGGGTACGAGCAGTACTTC	CSAWPPRTGGGYEQYF
NA	NA	TRBJ1-3	TRBV6-2/TRBV6-3	18	TGTGCCAGCAGAACCGTAGGTATTTGGCCAAGCTCTGGAAACACCATATATTTT	CASRTVGIWPSSGNTIYF